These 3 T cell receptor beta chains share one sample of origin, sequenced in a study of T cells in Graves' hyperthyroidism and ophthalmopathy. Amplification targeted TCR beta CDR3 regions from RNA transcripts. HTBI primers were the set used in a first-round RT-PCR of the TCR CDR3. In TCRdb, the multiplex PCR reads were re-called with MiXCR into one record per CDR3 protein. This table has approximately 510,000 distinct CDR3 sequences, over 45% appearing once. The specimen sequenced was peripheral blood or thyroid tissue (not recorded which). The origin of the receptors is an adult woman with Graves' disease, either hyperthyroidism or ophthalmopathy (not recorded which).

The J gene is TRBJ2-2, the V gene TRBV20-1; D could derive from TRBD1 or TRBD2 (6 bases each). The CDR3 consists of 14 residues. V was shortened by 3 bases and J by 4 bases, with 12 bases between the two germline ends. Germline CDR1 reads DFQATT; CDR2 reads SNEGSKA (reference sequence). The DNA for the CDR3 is TGCAGTGCTAGGGAGGGGGACGGCACCGGGGAGCTGTTTTTT. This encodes CSAREGDGTGELFF.

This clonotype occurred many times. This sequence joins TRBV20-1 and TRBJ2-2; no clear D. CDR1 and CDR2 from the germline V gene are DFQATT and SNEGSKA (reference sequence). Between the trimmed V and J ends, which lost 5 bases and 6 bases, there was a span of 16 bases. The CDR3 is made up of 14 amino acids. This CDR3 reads CSAPSTFVSGELFF. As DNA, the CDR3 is TGCAGTGCTCCCTCGACTTTCGTCTCCGGGGAGCTGTTTTTT.

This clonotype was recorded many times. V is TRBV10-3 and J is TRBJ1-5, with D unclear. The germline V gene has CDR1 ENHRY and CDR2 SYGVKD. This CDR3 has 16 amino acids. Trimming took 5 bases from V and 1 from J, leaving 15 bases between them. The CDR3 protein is CAISRTPLGSNQPQHF. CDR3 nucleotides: TGTGCCATCAGTCGAACACCCTTAGGGAGCAATCAGCCCCAGCATTTT.